This passage covers 6 T cell receptor beta chains from one sample sequenced in a study of blood T cell repertoires in COVID-19. Here immunoSEQ multiplex PCR was the method, and the copy in TCRdb shows in-frame clones only, minus some. The profile shows over 200,000 clones, around four fifths of them singletons. The sequenced material came from peripheral blood. The origin of the receptors is a woman aged 70-85 years with active or convalescent COVID-19.

The chain links TRBV5-1 to TRBJ1-5; 8 bases agree with TRBD1. The CDR3 contains 15 residues. In germline, CDR1 is SGHRS, CDR2 YFSETQ. The J segment lost 6 bases and the V segment lost 3 bases, leaving 8 bases of the junction unmatched. The CDR3 reads CASSSTGDLGQPQHF. The CDR3 DNA sequence: TGCGCCAGCAGCTCGACAGGGGATCTGGGTCAGCCCCAGCATTTT.

V gene TRBV5-6 combines with J gene TRBJ1-2; D may be TRBD1 (6 bases). The CDR3 sequence is 15 residues long. The V end lost 4 bases, the J end lost 8 bases, and 21 bases lay between the germline ends. Per germline, CDR1 SGHDT and CDR2 YYEEEE. The CDR3 DNA is TGTGCCAGCAGCCAGTTACCAACAGGGCAGGAGGGCTACACCTTC. Amino acid sequence: CASSQLPTGQEGYTF.

The chain has TRBV15 and TRBJ1-5; D is uncertain. The germline CDR1 and CDR2 sequences are LNHNV and YYDKDF (reference sequence). Trimming shortened V by 0 bases and J by 0 bases, and 9 bases separated the two germline ends. The CDR3 loop spans 16 amino acids. This chain's CDR3 is CATSRDGPVSNQPQHF. DNA of the CDR3: TGTGCCACCAGCAGAGATGGGCCGGTTAGCAATCAGCCCCAGCATTTT.

This CDR3 is CASNPTVNSPLHF. The CDR3 DNA follows: TGTGCCAGCAACCCGACTGTTAATTCACCCCTCCACTTT. The chain is built from TRBV14 and TRBJ1-6, with unresolved D. With 7 bases removed from V and 6 bases from J, the gap between germline ends came to 10 bases. Germline-derived CDR1 and CDR2 are SGHDN and FVKESK. The CDR3 contains 13 residues.

Here the CDR3 reads CAWSLSGQETQYF. The CDR3 DNA sequence: TGTGCCTGGTCACTCAGCGGTCAAGAGACCCAGTACTTC. This chain links TRBV30 with TRBJ2-5; TRBD2 might be the D (5 bases). Trimming left V 5 bases short and J 2 bases short, with 12 bases between. The CDR3 sequence is 13 residues long. Per germline, CDR1 GTSNPN and CDR2 SVGIG (reference sequence).

V is TRBV6-1 and J is TRBJ2-3; tentatively, D is TRBD2 (5 bases). The CDR3 extends over 15 amino acids. Per germline, CDR1 MNHNS and CDR2 SASEGT. The V end was cut by 1 base, the J end by 1 base, with 9 bases between. The CDR3 reads CASSEDAGGTDTQYF. The CDR3 nucleotides read TGTGCCAGCAGTGAAGATGCCGGGGGCACAGATACGCAGTATTTT.